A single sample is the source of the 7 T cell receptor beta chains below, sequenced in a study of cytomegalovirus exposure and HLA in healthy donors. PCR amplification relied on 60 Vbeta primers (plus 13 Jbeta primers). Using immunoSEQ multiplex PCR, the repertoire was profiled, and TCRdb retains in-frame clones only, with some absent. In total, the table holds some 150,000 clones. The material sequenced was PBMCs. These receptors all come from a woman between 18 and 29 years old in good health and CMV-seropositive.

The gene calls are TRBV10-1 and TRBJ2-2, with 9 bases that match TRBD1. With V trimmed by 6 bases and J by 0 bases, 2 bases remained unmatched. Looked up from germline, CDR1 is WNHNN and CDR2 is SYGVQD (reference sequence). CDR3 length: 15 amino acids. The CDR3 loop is CASSGDRANTGELFF. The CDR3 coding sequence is TGCGCCAGCAGCGGGGACAGGGCGAACACCGGGGAGCTGTTTTTT.

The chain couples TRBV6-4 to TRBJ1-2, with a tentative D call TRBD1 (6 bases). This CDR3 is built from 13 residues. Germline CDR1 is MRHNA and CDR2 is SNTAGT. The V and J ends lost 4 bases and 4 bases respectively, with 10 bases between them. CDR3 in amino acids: CASSAGTLYGYTF. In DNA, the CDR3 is TGTGCCAGCAGTGCCGGGACACTCTATGGCTACACCTTC.

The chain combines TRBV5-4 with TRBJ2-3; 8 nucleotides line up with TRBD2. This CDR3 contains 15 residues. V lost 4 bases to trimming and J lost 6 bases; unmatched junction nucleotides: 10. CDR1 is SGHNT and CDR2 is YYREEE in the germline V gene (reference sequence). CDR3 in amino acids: CASSGKRETHDTQYF. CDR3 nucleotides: TGTGCCAGCAGCGGAAAGCGGGAGACCCACGATACGCAGTATTTT.

CDR3 DNA: TGTGCCAGCAGCTCGTTTCAGGGGGCGCGTGGGGCCAACGTCCTGACTTTC. It translates to CASSSFQGARGANVLTF. The V and J genes are TRBV5-4 and TRBJ2-6, with 8 nucleotides matching TRBD1. The CDR3 runs to 17 residues. The germline V gene encodes CDR1 SGHNT and CDR2 YYREEE (reference sequence). V gave up 3 bases and J gave up 3 bases; unmatched junction bases: 8.

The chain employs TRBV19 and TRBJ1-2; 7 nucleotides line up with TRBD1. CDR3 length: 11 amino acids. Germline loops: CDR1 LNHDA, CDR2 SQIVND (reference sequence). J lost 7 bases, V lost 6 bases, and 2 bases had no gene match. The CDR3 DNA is TGTGCCAGTAGCGACAGGGTTGGCTACACCTTC. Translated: CASSDRVGYTF.

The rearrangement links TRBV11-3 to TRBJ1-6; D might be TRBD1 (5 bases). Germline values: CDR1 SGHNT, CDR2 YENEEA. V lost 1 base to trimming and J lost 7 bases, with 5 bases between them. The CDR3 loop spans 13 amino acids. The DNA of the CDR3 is TGTGCCAGCAGCTTAGGGACAAATTCACCCCTCCACTTT. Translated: CASSLGTNSPLHF.

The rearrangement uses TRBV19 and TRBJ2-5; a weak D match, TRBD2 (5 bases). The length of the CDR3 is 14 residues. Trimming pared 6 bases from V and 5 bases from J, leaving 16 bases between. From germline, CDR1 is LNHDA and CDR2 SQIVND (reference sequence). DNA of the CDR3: TGTGCCAGTAGCCTGGACGGGAATTTGGAGACCCAGTACTTC. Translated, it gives CASSLDGNLETQYF.